The 17 T cell receptor beta chains presented below share a single source sample, sequenced in a study of Ad26.COV2.S vaccination and SARS-CoV-2 variants. Profiled with immunoSEQ multiplex PCR; TCRdb holds only in-frame clones, not every one. The sample has around 340,000 clones, approximately 90% seen once. Treatment specified: 19 received Ad26.COV2.S at low or high dose, single or two shots; about 5 received placebo; per-sample allocation not given. Samples were taken on day 63 after the first vaccine or placebo injection. The sample consisted of peripheral blood, taken in a trial of Ad26.COV2.S vaccine versus placebo. The receptors here all came from a person between 18 and 59 years old who received the Ad26.COV2.S COVID-19 vaccine or a placebo.

The genes are TRBV4-3 and TRBJ1-2, with D unresolved. The V and J ends lost 5 bases and 8 bases respectively, with 12 bases between them. Germline V gene data show CDR1 as LGHNA and CDR2 as YSLEER. CDR3 length: 12 residues. Written as DNA, the CDR3 is TGCGCCAGCAGCTCGGGGATAGGCGGCTACACCTTC. Amino acids: CASSSGIGGYTF.

The chain is built from TRBV29-1 and TRBJ2-7; perhaps TRBD1 as D (6 bases). Germline assignment: CDR1 SQVTM and CDR2 ANQGSEA. The CDR3 consists of 13 residues. Deletions cut 5 bases from V and 2 bases from J, with 13 bases between. DNA for the CDR3: TGCAGCGTTAGGGTAGACAGGCCCTACGAGCAGTACTTC. Protein: CSVRVDRPYEQYF.

This chain links TRBV6-2 or TRBV6-3 with TRBJ1-1; D is perhaps TRBD1 (5 bases). Germline values: CDR1 MNHEY, CDR2 SVGEGT. The CDR3 covers 18 residues. Trimming removed 2 bases from V and 5 bases from J, with 24 bases in between. Here the CDR3 reads CASSYKDSPLFFRTEAFF. The CDR3 coding sequence is TGTGCCAGCAGTTACAAAGACAGTCCGTTGTTTTTCCGGACTGAAGCTTTCTTT.

In this sample, this clone turned up once. This chain links TRBV29-1 with TRBJ1-2; TRBD1 matches at 7 bases. V lost 6 bases, J lost 3 bases, and 4 bases stayed unmatched. Germline values: CDR1 SQVTM, CDR2 ANQGSEA. The CDR3 runs 12 residues. The CDR3 region is CSVGGGYYGYTF. The CDR3 DNA is TGCAGCGTAGGGGGCGGATACTATGGCTACACCTTC.

The V gene is TRBV30, the J gene TRBJ2-2; unclear D gene. The CDR3 totals 16 residues. Trimming removed 3 bases from V and 3 bases from J, with 17 bases in between. In germline, CDR1 is GTSNPN, CDR2 SVGIG (reference sequence). CDR3 residues: CAWRPQEGPHTGELFF. DNA for the CDR3: TGTGCCTGGAGGCCCCAAGAAGGGCCTCACACCGGGGAGCTGTTTTTT.

About this clone: Just one base apart from a much larger clone, this may be a read error. The same CDR3 also results from other DNA sequences found in this sample. The chain uses TRBV2 and TRBJ1-4; a weak D match, TRBD1 (6 bases). CDR3 size: 14 residues. Between the trimmed V and J ends, which lost 4 bases and 7 bases, there was a span of 13 bases. In germline, CDR1 is SNHLY, CDR2 FYNNEI. The CDR3 reads CASSGGGGGEKLFF. Here the CDR3 DNA reads TGTGCCAGCAGTGGGGGAGGGGGGGGTGAAAAACTGTTTTTT.

The rearrangement links TRBV20-1 to TRBJ2-1; D gene uncertain. This CDR3 has 10 amino acids. Trimming shortened V by 2 bases and J by 6 bases, and 2 bases separated the two germline ends. Germline V gene lookup returns CDR1 DFQATT and CDR2 SNEGSKA (reference sequence). The CDR3 sequence: CSARINEQFF. The CDR3 nucleotides read TGCAGTGCTAGAATCAATGAGCAGTTCTTC.

V usage is TRBV5-4 and J usage is TRBJ1-2; 9 nucleotides line up with TRBD1. Germline values: CDR1 SGHNT, CDR2 YYREEE (reference sequence). With 1 base clipped from V and 8 bases from J, the junction kept 12 bases outside the gene matches. This CDR3 comprises 16 residues. The CDR3, as DNA: TGTGCCAGCAGCTTGACGACAGGGGGGCCCGCAGTAGGCTACACCTTC. Translation: CASSLTTGGPAVGYTF.

The V gene is TRBV6-5, the J gene TRBJ1-4; D is uncertain. Per the germline V gene, CDR1 is MNHEY and CDR2 is SVGAGI. Trimming shortened V by 6 bases and J by 7 bases, and 12 bases separated the two germline ends. The CDR3 is made up of 13 amino acids. The CDR3 loop is CASRRSDGEKLFF. CDR3 in DNA: TGTGCCAGCAGACGCTCGGACGGTGAAAAACTGTTTTTT.

About this clone: One end of the junction varies from germline; a read error may be responsible. The chain has TRBV7-2 and TRBJ2-5; D uncertain. Germline V gene lookup returns CDR1 SGHTA and CDR2 FQGNSA. The CDR3 is made up of 12 amino acids. The chain's CDR3 is CAGRYSQETQYF. The CDR3 DNA is TGTGCCGGCAGGTACAGCCAAGAGACCCAGTACTTC. Variable domain in full (rest from reference TRBV7-2 and TRBJ2-5): GAGVSQSPSNKVTEKGKDVELRCDPISGHTALYWYRQSLGQGLEFLIYFQGNSAPDKSGLPSDRFSAERTGGSVSTLTIQRTQQEDSAVYLCAGRYSQETQYFGPGTRLLVL.

The V gene is TRBV19, the J gene TRBJ1-5; 9 nucleotides line up with TRBD1. The V gene end was trimmed by 7 bases and the J gene end by 4 bases; junction bases not matched to a gene: 5. This CDR3 contains 14 residues. Germline-derived CDR1 and CDR2 are LNHDA and SQIVND (reference sequence). CDR3 DNA sequence: TGTGCCAGTACAACCGGGACAGGGAATCAGCCCCAGCATTTT. Amino acid sequence: CASTTGTGNQPQHF.

This clone was recorded once. The J gene is TRBJ1-2, the V gene TRBV14, with a weak D call TRBD1 (5 bases). V was trimmed by 1 base and J by 3 bases, leaving 12 bases between them. The CDR3 sequence is 15 residues long. Germline CDR1 SGHDN, CDR2 FVKESK. CDR3 sequence (DNA): TGTGCCAGCAGCCAAGCATCAGGGTACCACTATGGCTACACCTTC. It encodes CASSQASGYHYGYTF.

The chain uses TRBV9 and TRBJ2-5; 9 bases align to TRBD2. Germline loops: CDR1 SGDLS, CDR2 YYNGEE. The CDR3 runs 15 residues. The junction had 9 bases not matched to a gene; V was cut back by 5 bases and J by 4 bases. CDR3 sequence reads: CASSSEGGRGETQYF. CDR3 coding DNA: TGTGCCAGCAGTTCAGAGGGCGGGAGGGGAGAGACCCAGTACTTC.

This chain joins TRBV7-6 and TRBJ1-1, with D possibly TRBD1 on 6 matching bases. Germline lookup yields CDR1 SGHVS and CDR2 FNYEAQ. V lost 5 bases and J lost 4, with 14 bases in between. The CDR3 is 14 residues long. DNA of the CDR3: TGTGCCAGCAGCCTAGGACAGAAGGTCACTGAAGCTTTCTTT. It specifies CASSLGQKVTEAFF.

The CDR3 protein is CASSPRREPGQPQHF. CDR3 DNA sequence: TGTGCCAGCTCACCACGGAGGGAACCGGGTCAGCCCCAGCATTTT. V usage is TRBV18 and J usage is TRBJ1-5, with D unresolved. Trimming removed 1 base from V and 6 bases from J, with 13 bases in between. This CDR3 is built from 15 residues. Germline V gene sequence: CDR1 KGHSH, CDR2 LQKENI.

The J gene is TRBJ2-1, the V gene TRBV5-6; TRBD2 agrees at 9 bases. Germline trimming cut 4 bases from V and 9 bases from J; bases unmatched to any gene: 14. Germline V gives CDR1 SGHDT, CDR2 YYEEEE. This CDR3 is 16 amino acids long. The CDR3 loop reads CASSPKVGLARTEQFF. The CDR3 region has the DNA TGTGCCAGCAGCCCGAAGGTGGGACTAGCTAGGACTGAGCAGTTCTTC.

This chain links TRBV4-2 with TRBJ2-3; D perhaps matches TRBD2 (5 bases). Germline-derived CDR1 and CDR2 are LGHNA and YNFKEQ. The V end was cut by 0 bases, the J end by 5 bases, with 18 bases between. This CDR3 spans 17 amino acids. The CDR3 loop reads CASSQDPVGVTGDTQYF. CDR3 nucleotide sequence: TGTGCCAGCAGCCAAGATCCAGTGGGAGTCACGGGAGATACGCAGTATTTT.